The present T cell receptor (beta chain) was sequenced within a study of blood T cell repertoires in COVID-19. Study information: There were acute and convalescent COVID-19 samples, and they came from the United States, Italy and Spain. Sources were T cells, B-cell-depleted T cells, or PBMCs; the material itself was cDNA or gDNA.

The V gene's germline CDR1 is ENHRY and CDR2 SYGVKD. Trimming removed 10 bases from V and 10 bases from J; junction bases left unmatched: 10. The length of the CDR3 is 14 residues. Here immunoSEQ multiplex PCR was the method, and the copy in TCRdb shows in-frame clones only, minus some. The sample yields about 130,000 clones, around 80% seen once. The sequence derives from a woman between 45 and 65 years old with acute or convalescent COVID-19. This chain connects TRBV10-3 to TRBJ2-1, with TRBD2 identical over 13 bases. Sequencing was carried out using peripheral blood. The CDR3 sequence: CATTPGLAGLEQFF. CDR3 nucleotide sequence: TGTGCCACCACGCCGGGACTAGCGGGATTAGAGCAGTTCTTC.